This T cell receptor beta chain originates from a study of vaccination and CD4 T cells after COVID-19. Study details: The cells were exposed to overlapping spike peptides originating from SARS-CoV-2, HCoV-NL63, HCoV-OC43 and HCoV-229E for stimulation. Some control cultures received a CEFX pool, which served as the positive control. Others received an HIV-1 Nef pool or no peptide.

This clonotype was counted a few times. Its cognate antigen is unknown. The Oncomine TCR Beta short-read assay was applied to DNA of cultured CD4+ T cells. TCRdb called the PCR reads again in MiXCR, with one record for every CDR3 protein. Of under 25,000 distinct CDR3 sequences in the sample, more than 20% were seen once. CDR3 length: 15 amino acids. Trimming shortened V by 5 bases and J by 3 bases, and 16 bases separated the two germline ends. Looked up from germline, CDR1 is SNHLY and CDR2 is FYNNEI. Treatment here: roughly 11-day PBMC culture with coronavirus spike peptide pools or control peptides (ViraFEST assay). IL-2 at roughly 9.6 IU/ml and peptide pools at approximately 10 ug/ml were added to PBMCs cultured at roughly 2.1 million per well.

This chain uses TRBV2 with TRBJ1-2; weak D call: TRBD1 (5 bases). The receptor's source is a human donor with COVID-19. The sequenced material came from cultured CD4+ T cells from blood. The DNA for the CDR3 is TGTGCCAGCAGTCCAGACGGAGGGGCGGACTATGGCTACACCTTC. Its translation is CASSPDGGADYGYTF. The whole variable domain, filled in from reference TRBV2 and TRBJ1-2, reads EPEVTQTPSHQVTQMGQEVILRCVPISNHLYFYWYRQILGQKVEFLVSFYNNEISEKSEIFDDQFSVERPDGSNFTLKIRSTKLEDSAMYFCASSPDGGADYGYTFGSGTRLTVV.